The source of this TCR beta chain is a study of CD8 T cells in ankylosing spondylitis. Findings and limits, study-wide: The study identified a TCR beta motif of several highly homologous variants that appeared characteristic of ankylosing spondylitis blood. Certain motif variants had earlier appeared in reactive arthritis synovial fluid and blood. Peripheral blood samples showed relatively rare disease-linked clones, and these clones were CD8+. Significant enrichment of disease-linked clones was reportedly seen in matched ankylosing spondylitis synovial fluid.

V was pared by 3 bases and J by 1 base, with 8 bases between. This CDR3 comprises 13 residues. CDR1 and CDR2 (germline): SQVTM, ANQGSEA. A note on this clonotype: Its specificity is unknown.

In making TCR beta libraries, quantitative 5'-RACE with molecular barcodes was used. MiXCR, run by TCRdb on the 5' RACE reads, gives a single entry per CDR3 protein. The sample holds roughly 700,000 distinct CDR3 sequences; over 15% are singletons and the top ten take about a fifth. V gene TRBV29-1 combines with J gene TRBJ2-3; D is possibly TRBD1 or TRBD2 (6 bases each). The TCR sequence derives from a male donor with ankylosing spondylitis. The sequenced material came from blood, either unsorted or a sorted T cell fraction (not recorded which). The chain's CDR3 is CSVDGGRTDTQYF. CDR3 DNA: TGCAGCGTTGATGGGGGGCGCACAGATACGCAGTATTTT.